Listed here are 18 T cell receptor beta chains from one sample, sequenced in a study of blood T cell repertoires in COVID-19. TCRdb's copy holds only in-frame clones and misses some; the assay was immunoSEQ multiplex PCR. Of tens of thousands of clones listed, about 87% are singletons. Sequencing was done on a sample of peripheral blood. The receptors come from a human donor in a cohort sampled during active COVID-19.

The chain couples TRBV7-2 to TRBJ2-1; no clear D. There are 13 residues in the CDR3. With 1 base removed from V and 4 bases from J, the gap between germline ends came to 5 bases. Germline-derived CDR1 and CDR2 are SGHTA and FQGNSA. The CDR3 protein is CASSLEPYNEQFF. The DNA of the CDR3 is TGTGCCAGCAGCTTAGAGCCATACAATGAGCAGTTCTTC. Variable domain in full (rest from reference TRBV7-2 and TRBJ2-1): GAGVSQSPSNKVTEKGKDVELRCDPISGHTALYWYRQSLGQGLEFLIYFQGNSAPDKSGLPSDRFSAERTGGSVSTLTIQRTQQEDSAVYLCASSLEPYNEQFFGPGTRLTVL.

The chain is built from TRBV11-2 and TRBJ2-5, with 7 bases matching TRBD1. Germline-derived CDR1 and CDR2 are SGHAT and FQNNGV. The CDR3 spans 14 residues. V trimming: 2 bases; J trimming: 5 bases; junction bases outside the gene matches: 5. CDR3: CASSLQGGRETQYF. The CDR3 region has the DNA TGTGCCAGCAGCTTACAAGGGGGCCGGGAGACCCAGTACTTC.

The CDR3 DNA sequence: TGTGCCAGCTCGTCAGCGACTAGCGGATTCTACGAGCAGTACTTC. As protein: CASSSATSGFYEQYF. This sequence joins TRBV18 and TRBJ2-7; 9 bases align to TRBD2. V was clipped by 6 bases and J by 3 bases; unmatched bases: 9. The V gene's germline CDR1 is KGHSH and CDR2 LQKENI. The CDR3 covers 15 residues.

As for this clone: One junction end does not reproduce the germline sequence, and a read error may be involved. The CDR3 region has the DNA TGTGCCACCAGTGATTTGGGGCAGCCTAACTTC. Translating gives CATSDLGQPNF. The J gene is TRBJ1-2, the V gene TRBV24-1; D is ambiguous. CDR1 is KGHDR, CDR2 SFDVKD, per germline. The CDR3 totals 11 residues.

This clone was seen a handful of times. The chain links TRBV7-9 to TRBJ2-7; TRBD1 matches at 8 bases. V was clipped by 3 bases and J by 3 bases; unmatched bases: 7. In germline, CDR1 is SEHNR, CDR2 FQNEAQ (reference sequence). This CDR3 contains 15 residues. CDR3 in amino acids: CASSLGGQGDYEQYF. The CDR3 DNA reads TGTGCCAGCAGCTTGGGAGGACAGGGAGACTACGAGCAGTACTTC.

This sequence joins TRBV28 and TRBJ2-7, with D possibly being TRBD1 (5 bases). Germline V gene sequence: CDR1 MDHEN, CDR2 SYDVKM. The CDR3 runs to 13 residues. The V and J ends lost 6 bases and 6 bases respectively, with 15 bases between them. The CDR3 reads CASSLQALGEQYF. The CDR3 bases are TGTGCCAGCAGCCTACAGGCCTTGGGCGAGCAGTACTTC.

The rearrangement joins TRBV28 to TRBJ2-6; 11 positions agree with TRBD1. The V segment lost 6 bases and the J segment 0 bases; nucleotides outside the gene matches: 4. Germline assignment: CDR1 MDHEN and CDR2 SYDVKM. The CDR3 is 17 residues long. The CDR3: CASRRDRGSSGANVLTF. Written as DNA, the CDR3 is TGTGCCAGCAGGAGGGACAGGGGGAGCTCTGGGGCCAACGTCCTGACTTTC. The variable domain in full, with the rest retrieved from reference TRBV28 and TRBJ2-6, is DVKVTQSSRYLVKRTGEKVFLECVQDMDHENMFWYRQDPGLGLRLIYFSYDVKMKEKGDIPEGYSVSREKKERFSLILESASTNQTSMYLCASRRDRGSSGANVLTFGAGSRLTVL.

The V gene is TRBV6-2 or TRBV6-3, the J gene TRBJ2-1, with TRBD1 as a possible D gene (5 bases). Trimming removed 5 bases from V and 6 bases from J, with 17 bases in between. CDR1 is MNHEY, CDR2 SVGEGT, per germline. This CDR3 comprises 15 residues. CDR3 protein: CASSATAPSGNEQFF. As DNA, the CDR3 is TGTGCCAGCAGTGCGACAGCGCCGTCAGGCAATGAGCAGTTCTTC.

V and J are TRBV6-4 and TRBJ2-2; maybe TRBD1 (5 bases). Trimming took 5 bases from V and 1 from J, leaving 8 bases between them. CDR1 MRHNA and CDR2 SNTAGT come from the germline V gene. This CDR3 comprises 14 residues. In DNA form, the CDR3 reads TGTGCCAGCAGTAATACAGGGAACACCGGGGAGCTGTTTTTT. Translating it yields CASSNTGNTGELFF.

The rearrangement links TRBV5-1 to TRBJ2-3; 10 nucleotides line up with TRBD2. Germline lookup yields CDR1 SGHRS and CDR2 YFSETQ. This CDR3 is 16 amino acids long. V was clipped by 4 bases and J by 8 bases; unmatched bases: 13. The CDR3 loop is CASSPEASGGHLTQYF. The CDR3 DNA reads TGCGCCAGCAGCCCAGAAGCTAGCGGGGGTCACCTTACGCAGTATTTT.

This clone turned up a few times. The rearrangement joins TRBV2 to TRBJ1-5; no clear D. The germline V gene encodes CDR1 SNHLY and CDR2 FYNNEI. Trimming stripped 1 base from V and 6 bases from J, with 10 bases between. This CDR3 comprises 14 residues. For the CDR3, the DNA is TGTGCCAGCAGTGAAGGGAGGGTTGGTCAGCCCCAGCATTTT. Its protein is CASSEGRVGQPQHF.

The sample holds many counts of this clone. V gene TRBV4-3 combines with J gene TRBJ2-6, with D tentatively TRBD1 (6 bases). Trimming stripped 0 bases from V and 1 base from J, with 7 bases between. The germline gives CDR1 LGHNA, CDR2 YSLEER. The CDR3 consists of 16 residues. The CDR3 is CASSQDRGSGANVLTF. CDR3 in DNA: TGCGCCAGCAGCCAAGATAGGGGGTCTGGGGCCAACGTCCTGACTTTC.

The V gene is TRBV7-2, the J gene TRBJ2-7, with 9 bases lining up with TRBD1. V shed 7 bases, J shed 0 bases, and the junction held 7 bases outside the gene matches. The CDR3 is 15 residues long. Germline assignment: CDR1 SGHTA and CDR2 FQGNSA. The CDR3 loop reads CASTLQGAGSYEQYF. In DNA form, the CDR3 reads TGTGCCAGCACCCTACAGGGGGCGGGCTCCTACGAGCAGTACTTC.

This clone was detected once. This chain uses TRBV28 with TRBJ1-2, with TRBD1 matching over 8 bases. The germline V gene has CDR1 MDHEN and CDR2 SYDVKM. The length of the CDR3 is 12 residues. The V segment lost 11 bases and the J segment 7 bases; nucleotides outside the gene matches: 9. The CDR3 DNA reads as TGTGCCGGATCGACAGGGGACCGTGGCTACACCTTC. Translation gives CAGSTGDRGYTF.

The chain employs TRBV2 and TRBJ2-5; 12 bases map to TRBD2. Per the germline V gene, CDR1 is SNHLY and CDR2 is FYNNEI. Trimming cost V 5 bases and J 0 bases; bases outside gene matches: 4. The CDR3 length is 16 residues. The DNA for the CDR3 is TGTGCCAGCAGTAGGACTAGCGGGGCTTACCAAGAGACCCAGTACTTC. It is translated as CASSRTSGAYQETQYF.

CDR3 region: CASSWLGQGREPLHF. CDR3 sequence (DNA): TGTGCCAGCAGCTGGCTGGGACAGGGGAGAGAACCCCTCCACTTT. The chain uses TRBV7-2 and TRBJ1-6, with 10 nucleotides matching TRBD1. Trimming removed 4 bases from V and 12 bases from J; junction bases left unmatched: 9. The CDR3 loop spans 15 amino acids. Germline values: CDR1 SGHTA, CDR2 FQGNSA.

The chain carries TRBV7-8 and TRBJ1-1, with D maybe TRBD1 (5 bases). The ends were cut back, 5 bases at V and 1 base at J, with 8 bases in the middle. The CDR3 contains 13 residues. Germline CDR1 reads SGHVS; CDR2 reads FQNEAQ. The CDR3 protein is CASSTQGNTEAFF. CDR3 bases: TGTGCCAGCAGCACCCAGGGGAACACTGAAGCTTTCTTT.

The chain combines TRBV7-8 with TRBJ2-1; TRBD2 aligns across 9 bases. CDR1 and CDR2 (germline): SGHVS, FQNEAQ. J lost 8 bases, V lost 3 bases, and 11 bases had no gene match. The CDR3 is made up of 16 amino acids. CDR3 coding DNA: TGTGCCAGCAGCTTCCGGGCTAGCGGGAATTGGGATGAGCAGTTCTTC. The encoded protein is CASSFRASGNWDEQFF.